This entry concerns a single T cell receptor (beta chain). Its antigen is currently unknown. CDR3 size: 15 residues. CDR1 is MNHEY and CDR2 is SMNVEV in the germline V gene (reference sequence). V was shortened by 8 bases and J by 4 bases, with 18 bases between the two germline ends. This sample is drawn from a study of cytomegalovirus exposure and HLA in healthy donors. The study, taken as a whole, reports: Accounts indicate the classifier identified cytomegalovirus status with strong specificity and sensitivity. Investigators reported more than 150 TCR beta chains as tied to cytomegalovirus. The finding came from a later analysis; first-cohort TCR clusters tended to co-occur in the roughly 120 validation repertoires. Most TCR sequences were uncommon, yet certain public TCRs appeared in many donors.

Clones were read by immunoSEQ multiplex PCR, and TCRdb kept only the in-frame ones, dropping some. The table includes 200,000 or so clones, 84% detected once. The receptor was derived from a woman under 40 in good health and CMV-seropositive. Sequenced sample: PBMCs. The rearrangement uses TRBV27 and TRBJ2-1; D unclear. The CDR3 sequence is CASHSAATRYNEQFF. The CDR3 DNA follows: TGTGCCAGCCATTCAGCAGCGACGAGGTACAATGAGCAGTTCTTC.